This T cell receptor beta chain is from a study of T cells in Graves' hyperthyroidism and ophthalmopathy. Patients with uncontrolled infections, other autoimmune diseases, pregnancy or lactation were excluded. Clinical symptoms, serum thyroxine, TRAb, thyroid ultrasound and orbital computed tomography established diagnosis. The PBMCs studied were ones that came from 10 ml fresh peripheral blood. Notes on this clonotype: Antigen unknown.

Amplification of TCR beta CDR3 regions used RNA as the template. During a first-round RT-PCR of the TCR CDR3, the HTBI primer set was used. TCRdb itself ran the multiplex PCR reads through MiXCR, one entry per CDR3 protein. The table lists hundreds of thousands of distinct CDR3 sequences, under 25% of them singletons. Study observations and caveats: Within blood appeared most thyroid clonotypes that had expanded above 0.001.

CDR1 is MDHEN and CDR2 is SYDVKM in the germline V gene. V shed 4 bases and J shed 1 base, with 14 bases lying between them. CDR3 size: 17 residues. Source material: blood. This TCR was sampled from a man under 40 with Graves' ophthalmopathy. V usage is TRBV28 and J usage is TRBJ2-6; D is uncertain. CDR3 residues: CASSSYSLGSGANVLTF. CDR3 nucleotide sequence: TGTGCCAGCAGTTCTTATTCCCTGGGGTCTGGGGCCAACGTCCTGACTTTC.